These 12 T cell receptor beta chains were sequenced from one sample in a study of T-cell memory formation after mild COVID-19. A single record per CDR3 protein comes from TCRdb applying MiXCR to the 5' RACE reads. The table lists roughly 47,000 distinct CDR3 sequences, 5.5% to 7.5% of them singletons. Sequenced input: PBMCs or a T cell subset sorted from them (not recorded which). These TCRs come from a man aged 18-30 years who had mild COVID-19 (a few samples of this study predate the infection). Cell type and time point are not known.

DNA of the CDR3: TGTGCCACCAGTGATAGTACCAGGGAGGATCAGCCCCAGCATTTT. Its protein is CATSDSTREDQPQHF. The chain joins TRBV24-1 to TRBJ1-5; perhaps TRBD1 as D (5 bases). Trimming took 3 bases from V and 5 from J, leaving 13 bases between them. CDR1 KGHDR and CDR2 SFDVKD come from the germline V gene. The CDR3 sequence is 15 residues long.

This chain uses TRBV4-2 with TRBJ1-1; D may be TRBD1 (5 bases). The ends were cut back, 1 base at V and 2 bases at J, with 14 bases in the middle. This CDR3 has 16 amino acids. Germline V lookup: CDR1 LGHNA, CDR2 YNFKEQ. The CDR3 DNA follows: TGTGCCAGCAGCCAAGTGGAGGGGCGAGGAAACACTGAAGCTTTCTTT. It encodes CASSQVEGRGNTEAFF.

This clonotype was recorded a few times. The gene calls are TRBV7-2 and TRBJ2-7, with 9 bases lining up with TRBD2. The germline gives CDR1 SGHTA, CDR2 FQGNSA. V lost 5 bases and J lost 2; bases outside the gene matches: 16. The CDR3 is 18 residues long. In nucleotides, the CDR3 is TGTGCCAGCAGCCCCCAGGGTTTGGGCGGGGGGGCCCCCTACGAGCAGTACTTC. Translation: CASSPQGLGGGAPYEQYF.

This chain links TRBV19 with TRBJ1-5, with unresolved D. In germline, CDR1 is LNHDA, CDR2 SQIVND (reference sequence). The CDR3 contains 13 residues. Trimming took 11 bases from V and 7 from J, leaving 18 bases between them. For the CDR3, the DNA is TGTGCCTCAACCATCGGGGAGATACAGCCCCAGCATTTT. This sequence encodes CASTIGEIQPQHF.

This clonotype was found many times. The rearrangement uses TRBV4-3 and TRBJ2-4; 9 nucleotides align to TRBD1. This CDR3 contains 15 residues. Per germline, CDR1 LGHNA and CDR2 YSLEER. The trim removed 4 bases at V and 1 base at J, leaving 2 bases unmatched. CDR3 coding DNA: TGCGCCAGCAGCCGGACAGGGGACGCCAAAAACATTCAGTACTTC. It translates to CASSRTGDAKNIQYF.

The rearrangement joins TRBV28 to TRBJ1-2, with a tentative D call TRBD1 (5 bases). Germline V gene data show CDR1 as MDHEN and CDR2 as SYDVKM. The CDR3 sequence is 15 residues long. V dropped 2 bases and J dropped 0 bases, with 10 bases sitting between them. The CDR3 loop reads CASSLVGRANYGYTF. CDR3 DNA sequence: TGTGCCAGCAGTTTAGTTGGCAGGGCTAACTATGGCTACACCTTC.

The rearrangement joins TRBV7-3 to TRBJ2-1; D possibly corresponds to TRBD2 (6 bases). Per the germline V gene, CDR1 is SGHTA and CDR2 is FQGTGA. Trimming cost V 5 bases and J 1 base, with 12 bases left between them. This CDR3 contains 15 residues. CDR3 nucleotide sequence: TGTGCCAGCAGCCCGAGACGGGGGTCCTACAATGAGCAGTTCTTC. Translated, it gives CASSPRRGSYNEQFF. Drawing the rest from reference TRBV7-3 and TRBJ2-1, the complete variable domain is GAGVSQTPSNKVTEKGKYVELRCDPISGHTALYWYRQSLGQGPEFLIYFQGTGAADDSGLPNDRFFAVRPEGSVSTLKIQRTERGDSAVYLCASSPRRGSYNEQFFGPGTRLTVL.

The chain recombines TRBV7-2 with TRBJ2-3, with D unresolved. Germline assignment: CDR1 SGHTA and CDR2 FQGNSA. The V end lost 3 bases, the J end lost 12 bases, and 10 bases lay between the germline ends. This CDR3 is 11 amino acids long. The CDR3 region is CASSFQDLQYF. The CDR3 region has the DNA TGTGCCAGCAGCTTCCAGGACCTTCAGTATTTT.

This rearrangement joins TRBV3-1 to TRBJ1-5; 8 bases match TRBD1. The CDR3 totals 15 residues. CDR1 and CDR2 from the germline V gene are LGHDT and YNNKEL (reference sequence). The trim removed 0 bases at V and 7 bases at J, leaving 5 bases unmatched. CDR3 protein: CASSQDWTGSQPQHF. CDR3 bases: TGTGCCAGCAGCCAAGATTGGACAGGGAGCCAGCCCCAGCATTTT.

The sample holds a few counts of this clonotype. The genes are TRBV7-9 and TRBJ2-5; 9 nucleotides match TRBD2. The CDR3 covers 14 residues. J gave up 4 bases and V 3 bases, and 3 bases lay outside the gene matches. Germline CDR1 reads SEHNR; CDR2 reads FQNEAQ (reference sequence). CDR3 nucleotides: TGTGCCAGCAGCTTTTGGGGACTAGCAGAGACCCAGTACTTC. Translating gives CASSFWGLAETQYF.

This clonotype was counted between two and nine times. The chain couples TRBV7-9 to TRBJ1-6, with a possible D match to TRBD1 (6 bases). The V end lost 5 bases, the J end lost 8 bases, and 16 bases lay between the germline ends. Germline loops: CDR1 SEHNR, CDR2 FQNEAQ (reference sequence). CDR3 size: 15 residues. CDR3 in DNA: TGTGCCAGCAGCCCTCAACCCAACAGGGATTCACCCCTCCACTTT. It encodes CASSPQPNRDSPLHF.

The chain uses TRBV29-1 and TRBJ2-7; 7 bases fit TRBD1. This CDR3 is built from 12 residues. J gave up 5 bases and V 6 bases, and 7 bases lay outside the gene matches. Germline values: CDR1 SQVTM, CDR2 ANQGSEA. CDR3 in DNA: TGCAGCGTGGTAAGAGACAGGGACGAGCAGTACTTC. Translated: CSVVRDRDEQYF.